What follows are 7 T cell receptor beta chains derived from one specimen sequenced in a study of T cell repertoires in cytomegalovirus infection (dated by TCRdb to about 2019). This specimen's treatment or condition label, interpreted: in vitro stimulation with specific CMV peptide epitopes to enrich CMV-specific T cells. Sequencing was performed on an Illumina HiSeq 1500. The raw public reads went through TCRdb reprocessing: fastp at Q25, MiXCR clone calling, in-frame beta chains kept. CDR3 protein duplicates are merged, each entry listing the most common genes and DNA. The sample table shows about 830,000 distinct CDR3 sequences, and 30% to 35% are seen once. Jointly, the top ten make up under 15% of the sample. No cognate antigen is known for these TCRs. The source was cultured CD8+ T cells from PBMCs, collected from culture after CMV antigen stimulation. These receptors came from a human donor in good health (CMV status not recorded). Some clones in this sample may be carry-over from other donors' samples.

This clonotype was observed many times. The rearrangement links TRBV28 to TRBJ1-1; no clear D. V was trimmed by 6 bases and J by 4 bases, leaving 21 bases between them. The CDR3 length is 16 residues. Germline CDR1 reads MDHEN; CDR2 reads SYDVKM. The CDR3 bases are TGTGCCAGCAGGCCTATCCCGGTATTACTGGGCACTGAAGCTTTCTTT. Its translation: CASRPIPVLLGTEAFF.

This clonotype was recorded once. V usage is TRBV7-2 and J usage is TRBJ1-4; weak D call: TRBD1 (6 bases). This CDR3 region has 16 residues. Germline CDR1 reads SGHTA; CDR2 reads FQGNSA. Trimming stripped 0 bases from V and 0 bases from J, with 8 bases between. The chain's CDR3 is CASSLAEGATNEKLFF. CDR3 DNA sequence: TGTGCCAGCAGCTTAGCGGAGGGGGCAACTAATGAAAAACTGTTTTTT.

The chain links TRBV7-2 to TRBJ2-7; 7 nucleotides match TRBD1. From germline, CDR1 is SGHTA and CDR2 FQGNSA. This CDR3 region has 15 residues. J was trimmed by 9 bases and V by 2 bases; bases with no gene match: 13. This CDR3 reads CASSLWDSKGVLQYV. The CDR3 DNA reads TGTGCCAGCAGCTTATGGGACAGCAAAGGGGTACTGCAGTACGTC.

This clonotype came up many times. This sequence joins TRBV7-8 and TRBJ2-1; D perhaps matches TRBD2 (5 bases). The germline V and J ends were trimmed by 1 base and 6 bases, with 13 bases remaining between them. The germline V gene encodes CDR1 SGHVS and CDR2 FQNEAQ. The CDR3 length is 15 residues. The CDR3 DNA reads TGTGCCAGCAGCTTAGGACGGACTCCCTCCAATGAGCAGTTCTTC. The encoded protein is CASSLGRTPSNEQFF.

This chain uses TRBV4-3 with TRBJ1-2; TRBD1 agrees at 8 bases. The CDR3 length is 13 residues. The V and J ends lost 8 bases and 7 bases, in that order; junction bases with no gene match: 9. Germline V gene lookup returns CDR1 LGHNA and CDR2 YSLEER. The CDR3 nucleotides read TGCGCCAGCGGAAATACAGGGGGAATTGGCTACACCTTC. Amino acids: CASGNTGGIGYTF.

This clonotype was seen many times. V and J are TRBV7-6 and TRBJ1-1; TRBD1 is a possible D gene (6 bases). The CDR3 runs to 12 residues. Germline V gene data show CDR1 as SGHVS and CDR2 as FNYEAQ. CDR3 loop: CACGGAGTEAFF. CDR3 nucleotides: TGTGCGTGTGGGGGGGCAGGCACTGAAGCTTTCTTT.

This chain joins TRBV28 and TRBJ1-2; D remains ambiguous. Germline V gives CDR1 MDHEN, CDR2 SYDVKM. The germline V and J ends were trimmed by 2 bases and 7 bases, with 11 bases remaining between them. CDR3 size: 13 residues. CDR3 sequence: CASSLPGSGGYTF. The DNA for the CDR3 is TGTGCCAGCAGTTTACCCGGGAGCGGTGGCTACACCTTC.